This TCR beta chain was observed in a study of blood T cell repertoires in COVID-19. This clone was seen just once. This CDR3 region has 14 residues. V gave up 2 bases and J gave up 4 bases; unmatched junction bases: 5. CDR1 is GTSNPN, CDR2 SVGIG, per germline (reference sequence). Measured with immunoSEQ multiplex PCR; TCRdb has only the in-frame clones, and not every one. The sample records roughly 65,000 clones, approximately 86% being singletons. The chain recombines TRBV30 with TRBJ2-3, with 8 bases matching TRBD1. This TCR came from a man aged 50 to 60 with acute or convalescent COVID-19. Specimen: peripheral blood. CDR3 region: CAWSPDRGADTQYF. CDR3 DNA: TGTGCCTGGAGTCCAGACAGGGGAGCAGATACGCAGTATTTT.